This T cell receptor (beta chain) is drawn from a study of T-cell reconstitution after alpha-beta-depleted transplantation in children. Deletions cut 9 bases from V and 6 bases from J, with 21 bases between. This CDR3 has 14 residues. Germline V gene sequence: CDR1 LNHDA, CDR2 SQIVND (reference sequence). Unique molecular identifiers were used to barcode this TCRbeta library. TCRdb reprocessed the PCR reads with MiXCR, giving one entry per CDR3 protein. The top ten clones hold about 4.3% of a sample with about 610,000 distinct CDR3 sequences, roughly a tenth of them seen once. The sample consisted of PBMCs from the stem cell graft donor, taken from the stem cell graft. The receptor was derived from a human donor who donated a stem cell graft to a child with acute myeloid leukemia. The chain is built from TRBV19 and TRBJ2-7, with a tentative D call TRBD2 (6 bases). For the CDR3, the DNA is TGTGCCAGCCAAATCAGGTCGGGAGTCGGCGAGCAGTACTTC. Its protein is CASQIRSGVGEQYF. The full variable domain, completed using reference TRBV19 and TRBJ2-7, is DGGITQSPKYLFRKEGQNVTLSCEQNLNHDAMYWYRQDPGQGLRLIYYSQIVNDFQKGDIAEGYSVSREKKESFPLTVTSAQKNPTAFYLCASQIRSGVGEQYFGPGTRLTVT.